This paragraph reports one TCR beta chain. This record comes from a study of blood T cell repertoires in COVID-19. Study summary: The United States, Italy and Spain supplied acute and convalescent COVID-19 samples. T cells, B-cell-depleted T cells, or PBMCs supplied cDNA or gDNA.

This CDR3 is 11 amino acids long. Trimming took 4 bases from V and 3 from J, leaving 2 bases between them. Methods used by the authors: Estimation of nucleated cell counts relied on the amplification of reference gene primers. Assay used: immunoSEQ multiplex PCR; TCRdb lists only in-frame clones, some missing. Clonal size and the V and J genes are those of that table, whereas D and trimming came from the DNA. The repertoire includes 130,000 to 150,000 clones, around 82% of them detected once, and roughly 13% sits in the top ten. The receptor's source is a man between 60 and 75 years old with active or convalescent COVID-19. Sequencing was carried out using peripheral blood. The chain links TRBV5-3 to TRBJ1-5; the D is unclear. TRBV5-3 is reported as an ORF; its role is uncertain. The CDR3: CARSHNQPQHF. The CDR3 DNA sequence: TGTGCCAGAAGCCACAATCAGCCCCAGCATTTT.